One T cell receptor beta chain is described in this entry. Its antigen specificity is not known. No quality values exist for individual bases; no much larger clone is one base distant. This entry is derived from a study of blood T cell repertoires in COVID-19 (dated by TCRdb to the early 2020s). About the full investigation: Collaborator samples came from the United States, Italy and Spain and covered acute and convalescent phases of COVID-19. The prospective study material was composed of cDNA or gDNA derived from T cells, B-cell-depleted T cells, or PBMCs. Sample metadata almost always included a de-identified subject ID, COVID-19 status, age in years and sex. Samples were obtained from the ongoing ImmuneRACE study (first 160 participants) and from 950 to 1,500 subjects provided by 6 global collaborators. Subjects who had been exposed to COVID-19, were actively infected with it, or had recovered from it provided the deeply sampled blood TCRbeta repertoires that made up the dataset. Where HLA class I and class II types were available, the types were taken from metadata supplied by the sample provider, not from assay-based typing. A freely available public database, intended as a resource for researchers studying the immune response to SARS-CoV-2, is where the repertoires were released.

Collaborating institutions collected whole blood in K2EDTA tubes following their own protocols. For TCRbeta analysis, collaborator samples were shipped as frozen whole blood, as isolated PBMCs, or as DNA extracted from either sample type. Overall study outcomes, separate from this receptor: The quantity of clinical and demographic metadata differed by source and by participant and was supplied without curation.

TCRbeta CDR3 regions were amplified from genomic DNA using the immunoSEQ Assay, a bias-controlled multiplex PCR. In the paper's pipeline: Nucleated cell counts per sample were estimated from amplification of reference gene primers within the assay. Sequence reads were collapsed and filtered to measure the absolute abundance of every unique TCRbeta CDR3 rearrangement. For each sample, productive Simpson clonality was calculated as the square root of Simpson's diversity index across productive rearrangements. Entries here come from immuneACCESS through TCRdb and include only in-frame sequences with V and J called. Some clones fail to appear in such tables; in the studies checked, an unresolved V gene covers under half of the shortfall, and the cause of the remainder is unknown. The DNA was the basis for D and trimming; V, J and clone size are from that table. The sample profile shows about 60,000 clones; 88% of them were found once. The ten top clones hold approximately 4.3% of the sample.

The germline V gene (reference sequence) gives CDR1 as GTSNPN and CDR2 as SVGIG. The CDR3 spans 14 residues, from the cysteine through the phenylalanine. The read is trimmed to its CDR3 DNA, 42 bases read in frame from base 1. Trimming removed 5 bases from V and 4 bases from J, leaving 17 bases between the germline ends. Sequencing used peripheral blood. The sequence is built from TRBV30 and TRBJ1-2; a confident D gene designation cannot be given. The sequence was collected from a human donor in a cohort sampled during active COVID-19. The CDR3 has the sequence CAWLGGARIYGYTF. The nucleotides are TGTGCCTGGTTAGGAGGAGCCAGGATCTATGGCTACACCTTC.